This note documents a single T cell receptor beta chain sequence. Here immunoSEQ multiplex PCR was the method, and the copy in TCRdb shows in-frame clones only, minus some. Here the sample spans some 110,000 clones, 91% being singletons. This record belongs to a study of PD-L1 blockade in urothelial cancer. The V gene's germline CDR1 is WNHNN and CDR2 SYGVQD (reference sequence). The ends were cut back, 1 base at V and 6 bases at J, with 7 bases in the middle. The CDR3 has 13 amino acids. Time point noted: peripheral blood 6 weeks after treatment start. Locally advanced or metastatic urothelial carcinoma was diagnosed in the patients.

The source is a man aged 55-75 years with urothelial cancer. The sequencing used PBMCs, collected around atezolizumab (anti-PD-L1) treatment. This rearrangement joins TRBV10-1 to TRBJ2-1; D gene unclear. The CDR3 reads CASSEFDSNEQFF. In DNA, the CDR3 is TGCGCCAGCAGTGAGTTCGACTCCAATGAGCAGTTCTTC.